Listed here is a single T cell receptor beta chain. Germline-derived CDR1 and CDR2 are SGHKS and YYEKEE (reference sequence). The junction had 10 bases not matched to a gene; V was cut back by 1 base and J by 0 bases. This CDR3 spans 19 amino acids. These data originate in a study of control samples from healthy donors and cancer patients. The repertoire was sequenced with immunoSEQ multiplex PCR; TCRdb's copy has only in-frame clones and lacks some. The sample shows 95,000 to 100,000 clones, roughly 91% of them seen only once. The J gene is TRBJ2-3, the V gene TRBV5-5, with 11 positions matching TRBD2. This clonotype was obtained from a man aged 25-40 years in good health. The source material was blood. The CDR3 here is CASSLRLAGGSPSTDTQYF. CDR3 DNA sequence: TGTGCCAGCAGCTTGAGGCTAGCGGGGGGTTCCCCTAGCACAGATACGCAGTATTTT.